This TCR beta chain stems from a study of blood T cell repertoires in COVID-19. For the study at large: Acute and convalescent COVID-19 specimens originated in the United States, Italy and Spain.

In the authors' workflow: Counts of nucleated cells, estimated from reference gene primer amplification, were obtained. Sequencing was performed with immunoSEQ multiplex PCR; in TCRdb, only in-frame clones are kept and a portion is missing. V and J calls and clone size are as listed in that table; D and trimming were resolved from the DNA. The sample carries about 200,000 clones, more than 85% recorded once. The CDR3 consists of 15 residues. V lost 2 bases, J lost 1 base, and 11 bases lay in between. Germline V gene sequence: CDR1 LNHDA, CDR2 SQIVND (reference sequence). The sequence derives from a man in his sixties with COVID-19, enrolled during active disease. The material sequenced was peripheral blood. The V and J genes are TRBV19 and TRBJ1-1; D remains unclear. The CDR3 nucleotides are TGTGCCAGTAGTATATGGGAGGCGCGGAACACTGAAGCTTTCTTT. Translated, it gives CASSIWEARNTEAFF.